This T cell receptor beta chain was recorded in a study of blood T cell repertoires in COVID-19. Looking at the study overall: Both acute and convalescent COVID-19 samples were obtained from the United States, Italy and Spain. The analysed material was cDNA or gDNA that came from T cells, B-cell-depleted T cells, or PBMCs.

Source study methods: Reference gene primer amplification gave nucleated cell count estimates. The protocol was immunoSEQ multiplex PCR, while the TCRdb copy is restricted to in-frame clones and leaves out a portion. That table is the source of V, J and clone size, and D and trimming were worked out from the DNA. The sample shows over 60,000 clones, roughly three quarters of them seen only once. This sequence was found in a human donor in a cohort sampled during active COVID-19. Sample: peripheral blood.

CDR3 coding DNA: TGCGCCAGCAGCTTGGATGGGCTGGGCACTGAAGCTTTCTTT. Residues: CASSLDGLGTEAFF. This chain connects TRBV5-1 to TRBJ1-1, with D uncertain. Per germline, CDR1 SGHRS and CDR2 YFSETQ. The CDR3 extends over 14 amino acids. V was clipped by 0 bases and J by 4 bases, with 10 bases between them.